The 10 T cell receptor beta chains below were found in one sample sequenced in a study of CD8+ T cells in alopecia areata. Sequencing used cDNA as its template, made by extracting RNA and reverse transcribing it. Assay used: immunoSEQ multiplex PCR; TCRdb lists only in-frame clones, some missing. The table shows about 220,000 clones, with about three fifths occurring only once. Treatment reported: oral pan-JAK inhibitor, 5-10 mg twice daily. This sample comprised CD4+ T cells sorted from blood, obtained at week 4, from a patient treated with tofacitinib. Receptor source: a human donor with alopecia areata.

DNA of the CDR3: TGTGCCAGCAACCCCTCTGGCGGGGGGGCTTACGAGCAGTTCTTC. It encodes CASNPSGGGAYEQFF. The V call is TRBV5-4, the J call TRBJ2-1, with 9 nucleotides matching TRBD2. The ends lost 6 bases at V and 10 bases at J; junction bases unmatched: 14. The CDR3 is 15 residues long. Per the germline V gene, CDR1 is SGHNT and CDR2 is YYREEE (reference sequence).

The chain carries TRBV2 and TRBJ2-3; D gene uncertain. The CDR3 is made up of 12 amino acids. Trimming cost V 0 bases and J 7 bases, with 5 bases left between them. Germline CDR1 SNHLY, CDR2 FYNNEI. DNA for the CDR3: TGTGCCAGCAGTGAAGCCGCAAATACGCAGTATTTT. Translation gives CASSEAANTQYF.

This clone was detected only a few times. The genes are TRBV6-5 and TRBJ2-7; D is unclear. The CDR3 covers 11 residues. Germline V gene lookup returns CDR1 MNHEY and CDR2 SVGAGI. Trimming took off 8 bases at V and 6 bases at J, with 11 bases between the two ends. The CDR3 is CASGEWGEQYF. CDR3 nucleotides: TGTGCCAGCGGAGAGTGGGGCGAGCAGTACTTC.

In this sample, this clone turned up a few times. The chain uses TRBV10-2 and TRBJ2-3, with 16 bases identical to TRBD2. The CDR3 consists of 16 residues. V dropped 5 bases and J dropped 6; count of bases not matched to a gene: 5. Germline V gene data show CDR1 as WSHSY and CDR2 as SAAADI. The CDR3 sequence is CASSPGLAGGLDTQYF. The CDR3 coding sequence is TGCGCCAGCAGTCCGGGACTAGCGGGGGGGCTTGATACGCAGTATTTT.

The chain is built from TRBV27 and TRBJ2-2; 7 bases agree with TRBD1. V shed 6 bases and J 3 bases; nucleotides not matched to a gene: 4. This CDR3 has 14 residues. Germline V CDR1 and CDR2: MNHEY, SMNVEV (reference sequence). The CDR3 nucleotides are TGTGCCAGCAGGACAGGGTGGGACACCGGGGAGCTGTTTTTT. Translating gives CASRTGWDTGELFF.

This clone has a single count. The genes are TRBV29-1 and TRBJ1-1; D remains unclear. V lost 6 bases and J lost 0, with 17 bases in between. This CDR3 comprises 15 residues. The V gene's germline CDR1 is SQVTM and CDR2 ANQGSEA. CDR3 protein: CSVAPGVAMNTEAFF. DNA for the CDR3: TGCAGCGTGGCGCCTGGCGTCGCAATGAACACTGAAGCTTTCTTT.

The J gene is TRBJ2-3, the V gene TRBV5-1; 8 nucleotides match TRBD2. The CDR3 spans 14 residues. Germline V gene sequence: CDR1 SGHRS, CDR2 YFSETQ. V dropped 4 bases and J dropped 4; count of bases not matched to a gene: 5. Here the CDR3 DNA reads TGCGCCAGCAGCCTGGTGACTAGCGCAGATACGCAGTATTTT. The encoded protein is CASSLVTSADTQYF.

The chain is built from TRBV4-3 and TRBJ2-3; perhaps TRBD2 as D (6 bases). Germline V gives CDR1 LGHNA, CDR2 YSLEER. The CDR3 is made up of 15 amino acids. Trimming removed 2 bases at V and 4 bases at J, with 13 bases between. The CDR3 sequence is CASSQQTGVADTQYF. CDR3 in DNA: TGCGCCAGCAGCCAACAAACGGGGGTGGCAGATACGCAGTATTTT.

The chain couples TRBV29-1 to TRBJ1-5; 11 bases fit TRBD1. The CDR3 is 17 amino acids. Germline CDR1 SQVTM, CDR2 ANQGSEA. The V gene end was trimmed by 7 bases and the J gene end by 2 bases; junction bases not matched to a gene: 13. The CDR3 here is CSAKTGTGGIGNQPQHF. CDR3 DNA: TGCAGCGCTAAAACCGGGACAGGGGGTATCGGCAATCAGCCCCAGCATTTT. The full variable domain, with the rest looked up from reference TRBV29-1 and TRBJ1-5, is SAVISQKPSRDICQRGTSLTIQCQVDSQVTMMFWYRQQPGQSLTLIATANQGSEATYESGFVIDKFPISRPNLTFSTLTVSNMSPEDSSIYLCSAKTGTGGIGNQPQHFGDGTRLSIL.

Only a few counts were recorded for this clone. The chain couples TRBV11-2 to TRBJ1-6, with 11 positions matching TRBD1. This CDR3 region has 16 residues. In germline, CDR1 is SGHAT, CDR2 FQNNGV. After removal of 1 base from V and 8 bases from J, the junction contained 4 bases not matched to a gene. The chain's CDR3 is CASSLGRTGGYSPLHF. The DNA for the CDR3 is TGTGCCAGCAGCTTAGGCCGGACAGGGGGCTATTCACCCCTCCACTTT.